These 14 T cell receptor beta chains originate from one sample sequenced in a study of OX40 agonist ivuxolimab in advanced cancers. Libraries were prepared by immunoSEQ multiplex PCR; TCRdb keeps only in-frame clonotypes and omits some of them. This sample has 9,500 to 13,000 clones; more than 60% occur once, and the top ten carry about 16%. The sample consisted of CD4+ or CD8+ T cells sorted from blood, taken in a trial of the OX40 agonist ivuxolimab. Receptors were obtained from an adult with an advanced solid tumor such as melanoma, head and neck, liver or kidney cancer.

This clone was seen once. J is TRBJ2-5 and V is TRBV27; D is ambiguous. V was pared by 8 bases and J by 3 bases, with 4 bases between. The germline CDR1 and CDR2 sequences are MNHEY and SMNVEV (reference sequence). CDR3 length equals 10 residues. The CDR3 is CASFKETQYF. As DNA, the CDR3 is TGTGCCAGCTTTAAAGAGACCCAGTACTTC.

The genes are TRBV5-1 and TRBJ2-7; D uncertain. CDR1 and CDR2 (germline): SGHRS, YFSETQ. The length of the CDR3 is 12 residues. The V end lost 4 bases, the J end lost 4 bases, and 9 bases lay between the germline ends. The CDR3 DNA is TGCGCCAGCAGCCTGAAACCATACGAGCAGTACTTC. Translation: CASSLKPYEQYF.

Here the CDR3 reads CASSQGLAGAHTGELFF. The CDR3 region has the DNA TGTGCCAGCAGCCAGGGACTAGCGGGGGCCCACACCGGGGAGCTGTTTTTT. The chain combines TRBV4-2 with TRBJ2-2, with 14 nucleotides matching TRBD2. The CDR3 loop spans 17 amino acids. Looked up from germline, CDR1 is LGHNA and CDR2 is YNFKEQ. Trimming cost V 3 bases and J 3 bases; bases outside gene matches: 3.

The CDR3 region is CASSWTGPSSGNTIYF. CDR3 in DNA: TGTGCCAGCAGCTGGACGGGACCCAGCTCTGGAAACACCATATATTTT. J is TRBJ1-3 and V is TRBV5-6; weak D call: TRBD1 (5 bases). Trimming stripped 3 bases from V and 0 bases from J, with 13 bases between. Germline lookup yields CDR1 SGHDT and CDR2 YYEEEE. The CDR3 is 16 amino acids.

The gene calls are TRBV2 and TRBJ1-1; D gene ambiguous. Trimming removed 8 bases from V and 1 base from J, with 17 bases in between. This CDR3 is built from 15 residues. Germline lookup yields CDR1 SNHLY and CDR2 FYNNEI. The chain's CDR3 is CASRNSTSGNTEAFF. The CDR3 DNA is TGTGCCAGCCGTAACAGCACCTCGGGGAACACTGAAGCTTTCTTT. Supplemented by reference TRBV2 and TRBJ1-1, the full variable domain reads EPEVTQTPSHQVTQMGQEVILRCVPISNHLYFYWYRQILGQKVEFLVSFYNNEISEKSEIFDDQFSVERPDGSNFTLKIRSTKLEDSAMYFCASRNSTSGNTEAFFGQGTRLTVV.

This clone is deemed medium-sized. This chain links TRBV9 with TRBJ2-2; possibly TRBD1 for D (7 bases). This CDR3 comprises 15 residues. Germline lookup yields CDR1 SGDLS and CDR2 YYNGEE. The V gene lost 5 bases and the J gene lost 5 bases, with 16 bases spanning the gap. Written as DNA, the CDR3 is TGTGCCAGCAGGACAGGGCGCGCGGGGACCGGGGAGCTGTTTTTT. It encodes CASRTGRAGTGELFF.

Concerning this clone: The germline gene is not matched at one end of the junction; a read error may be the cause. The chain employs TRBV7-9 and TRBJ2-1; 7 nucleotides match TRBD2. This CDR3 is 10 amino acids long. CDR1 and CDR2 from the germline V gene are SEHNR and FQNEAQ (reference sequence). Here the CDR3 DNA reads TGCAGCGGGGAGTACAATGAGCAGTTCTTC. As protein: CSGEYNEQFF.

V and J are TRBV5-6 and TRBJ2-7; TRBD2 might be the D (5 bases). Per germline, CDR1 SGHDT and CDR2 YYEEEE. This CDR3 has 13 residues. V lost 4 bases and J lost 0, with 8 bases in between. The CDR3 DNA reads TGTGCCAGCAGCGACGGGATCTCCTACGAGCAGTACTTC. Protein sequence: CASSDGISYEQYF.

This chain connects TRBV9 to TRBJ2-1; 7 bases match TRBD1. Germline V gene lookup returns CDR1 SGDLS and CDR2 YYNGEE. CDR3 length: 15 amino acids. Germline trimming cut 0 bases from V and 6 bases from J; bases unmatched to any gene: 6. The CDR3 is CASSVGGGASNEQFF. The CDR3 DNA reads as TGTGCCAGCAGCGTAGGAGGGGGCGCTTCCAATGAGCAGTTCTTC.

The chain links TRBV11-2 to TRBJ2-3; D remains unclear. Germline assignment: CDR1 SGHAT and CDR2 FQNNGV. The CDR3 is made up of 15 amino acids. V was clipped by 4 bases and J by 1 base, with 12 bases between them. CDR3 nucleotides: TGTGCCAGCAGCTGGCTGGACCCCGGCACAGATACGCAGTATTTT. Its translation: CASSWLDPGTDTQYF.

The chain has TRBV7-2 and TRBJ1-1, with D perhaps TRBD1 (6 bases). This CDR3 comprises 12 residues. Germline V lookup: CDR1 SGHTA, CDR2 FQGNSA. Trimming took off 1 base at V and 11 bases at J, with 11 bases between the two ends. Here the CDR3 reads CASSLVGGRAFF. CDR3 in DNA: TGTGCCAGCAGCTTAGTAGGGGGAAGGGCTTTCTTT.

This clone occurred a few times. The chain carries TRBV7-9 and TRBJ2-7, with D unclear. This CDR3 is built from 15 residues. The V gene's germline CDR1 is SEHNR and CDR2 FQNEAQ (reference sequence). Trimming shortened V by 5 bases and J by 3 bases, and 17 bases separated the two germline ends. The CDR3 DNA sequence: TGTGCCAGCAGCCCCCCTACCGGGCAGAACTACGAGCAGTACTTC. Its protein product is CASSPPTGQNYEQYF.

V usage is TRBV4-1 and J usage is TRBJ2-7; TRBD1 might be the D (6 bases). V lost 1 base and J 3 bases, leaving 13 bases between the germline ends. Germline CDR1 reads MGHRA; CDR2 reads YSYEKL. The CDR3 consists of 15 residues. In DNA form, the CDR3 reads TGCGCCAGCAGCCAAGTACCCGGACAGAACTACGAGCAGTACTTC. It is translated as CASSQVPGQNYEQYF.

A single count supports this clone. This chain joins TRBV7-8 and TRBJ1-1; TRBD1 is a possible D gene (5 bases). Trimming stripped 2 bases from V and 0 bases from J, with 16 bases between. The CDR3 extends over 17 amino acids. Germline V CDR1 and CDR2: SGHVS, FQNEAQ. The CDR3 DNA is TGTGCCAGCAGCTTATTCAGGGCAGCACCCATGAACACTGAAGCTTTCTTT. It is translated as CASSLFRAAPMNTEAFF.